Listed below are T cell receptor beta chains from one sample, sequenced in a study of shared clonotypes between healthy human individuals. Only in-frame clones appear in the TCRdb table, and some are missing; sequencing was by immunoSEQ multiplex PCR. Of about 580,000 clones in the sample, roughly 98% were seen once. What was sequenced was naive CD8+ T cells sorted from blood. These receptors all come from a man aged 25 to 40 in good health. Each CDR3 is given without its conserved first and last residue.

v_gene,len,j_gene,CDR3aa
TRBV28,15,TRBJ2-3,ASSFTGLAGGTDTQY
TRBV29-1,11,TRBJ1-5,SVGTDSNQPQH
TRBV6-5,12,TRBJ1-2,ASSYSQQHYGYT
TRBV27,12,TRBJ2-3,ASTRGQTADTQY
TRBV29-1,12,TRBJ2-2,SVFGGDFSGELF
TRBV2,8,TRBJ1-4,ASTGRKLF
TRBV5-4,10,TRBJ1-1,ASSTSGPEAF
TRBV11-2,13,TRBJ1-2,ASSPVPRTGYGYT
TRBV29-1,13,TRBJ2-5,SVETPGGPIETQY
TRBV5-4,12,TRBJ2-7,ASSLGGLVYEQY
TRBV15,14,TRBJ2-1,ATSRDHPQGRNEQF
TRBV2,12,TRBJ2-1,ASTPDSSYNEQF
TRBV6-6,12,TRBJ2-7,ASRPLREAYEQY
TRBV4-1,11,TRBJ1-2,ASSTTGGNGYT
TRBV30,13,TRBJ2-1,AWDPGPAAYNEQF
TRBV7-7,11,TRBJ2-3,ASSLGEADTQY
TRBV30,15,TRBJ2-4,AWSASRGGLAKNIQY
TRBV27,13,TRBJ2-7,ASSLGLGKIYEQY
TRBV28,16,TRBJ2-2,ASTSPMRPGQNTGELF
TRBV7-9,12,TRBJ2-7,ASSTLAGAYEQY
TRBV27,12,TRBJ2-5,ASSLRQGEETQY
TRBV6-1,13,TRBJ1-5,ASSEGDRIYQPQH
TRBV4-3,15,TRBJ2-2,ASSPEPSGVNTGELF
TRBV9,13,TRBJ2-1,ASSFISGGNNEQF
TRBV2,18,TRBJ2-2,ASSEVGGLAGGPSTGELF
TRBV7-9,13,TRBJ1-1,ASTALQGSGTEAF
TRBV9,14,TRBJ2-1,ASSAKRDSTNNEQF
TRBV29-1,15,TRBJ2-1,SVEDFLFGGADNEQF
TRBV7-8,13,TRBJ2-1,ASSSRGRGNNEQF
TRBV9,13,TRBJ2-7,ASSLGTGYPYEQY